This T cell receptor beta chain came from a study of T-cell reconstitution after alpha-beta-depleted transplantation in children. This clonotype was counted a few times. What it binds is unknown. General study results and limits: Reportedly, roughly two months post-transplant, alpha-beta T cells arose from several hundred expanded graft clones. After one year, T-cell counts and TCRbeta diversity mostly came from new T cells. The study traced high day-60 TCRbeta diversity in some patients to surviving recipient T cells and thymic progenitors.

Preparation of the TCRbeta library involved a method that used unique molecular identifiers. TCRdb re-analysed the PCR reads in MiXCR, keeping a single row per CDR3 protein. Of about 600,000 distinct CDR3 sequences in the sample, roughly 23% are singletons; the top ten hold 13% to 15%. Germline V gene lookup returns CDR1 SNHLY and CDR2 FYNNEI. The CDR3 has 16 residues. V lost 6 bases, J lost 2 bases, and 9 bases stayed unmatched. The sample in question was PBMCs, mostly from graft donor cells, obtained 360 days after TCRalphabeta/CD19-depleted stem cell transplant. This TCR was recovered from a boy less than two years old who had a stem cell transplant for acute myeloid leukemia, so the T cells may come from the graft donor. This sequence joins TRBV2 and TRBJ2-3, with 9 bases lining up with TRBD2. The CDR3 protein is CASSLRLAVTTDTQYF. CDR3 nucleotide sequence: TGTGCCAGCAGCCTCCGACTAGCGGTAACCACAGATACGCAGTATTTT. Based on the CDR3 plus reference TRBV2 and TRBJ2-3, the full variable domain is EPEVTQTPSHQVTQMGQEVILRCVPISNHLYFYWYRQILGQKVEFLVSFYNNEISEKSEIFDDQFSVERPDGSNFTLKIRSTKLEDSAMYFCASSLRLAVTTDTQYFGPGTRLTVL.